This T cell receptor (beta chain) is from a study of blood T cell repertoires in COVID-19. For the study at large: The samples span acute and convalescent COVID-19 from the United States, Italy and Spain. T cells, B-cell-depleted T cells, or PBMCs supplied cDNA or gDNA.

Source study methods: Amplification of reference gene primers provided the estimated nucleated cell counts. TCRdb's table, derived via immunoSEQ multiplex PCR, lists solely in-frame clones and lacks some. D and trimming were read from the DNA, whereas the V and J calls and clone size are those reported in that table. The data show some 530,000 clones, approximately 85% seen once. The sequencing input was peripheral blood. This receptor was taken from a human donor in a cohort sampled during active COVID-19.

CDR3 sequence reads: CAWKSPDRGSSPLHF. DNA of the CDR3: TGTGCCTGGAAGTCCCCGGACAGGGGCTCGTCACCCCTCCACTTT. The J gene is TRBJ1-6, the V gene TRBV30; the match to TRBD1 covers 9 bases. This CDR3 comprises 15 residues. The junction had 11 bases not matched to a gene; V was cut back by 4 bases and J by 10 bases. Germline V gene lookup returns CDR1 GTSNPN and CDR2 SVGIG (reference sequence). Drawing the rest from reference TRBV30 and TRBJ1-6, the complete variable domain is SQTIHQWPATLVQPVGSPLSLECTVEGTSNPNLYWYRQAAGRGLQLLFYSVGIGQISSEVPQNLSASRPQDRQFILSSKKLLLSDSGFYLCAWKSPDRGSSPLHFGNGTRLTVT.